This TCR beta chain is from a study of post-analysis software for immune sequencing data. A word on this clonotype: Its specificity is unknown.

Unique molecular identifiers were present in the TCR beta cDNA libraries. The T cell input of roughly 0.95 to 11 million gave 400,000 to 500,000 cDNA molecules. TCRdb ran MiXCR on the PCR reads and lists one entry per CDR3 protein. The table shows approximately 730,000 distinct CDR3 sequences, with 25% to 30% occurring only once. The germline CDR1 and CDR2 sequences are DFQATT and SNEGSKA (reference sequence). The CDR3 runs 14 residues. Trimming took 2 bases from V and 3 from J, leaving 14 bases between them. Findings and caveats of the study: Same-batch samples co-clustered strongly by F measure. In patients, about 5 TRBV segments were more frequent than in controls, with TRBV5-6, TRBV5-1 and TRBV20-1 among them.

The receptor was derived from a girl aged 10 to 17 with multiple sclerosis. The chain has TRBV20-1 and TRBJ2-7, with D hard to call. The source material was blood. CDR3 loop: CSARRRTLLYEQYF. The DNA of the CDR3 is TGCAGTGCTAGACGGCGGACGTTACTCTACGAGCAGTACTTC.